These 23 T cell receptor beta chains share one sample of origin, sequenced in a study of T cell responses to AZD1222 COVID-19 vaccine. The table came from immunoSEQ multiplex PCR; TCRdb's copy has only in-frame clones and leaves some out. The repertoire holds some 120,000 clones, with roughly 88% as singletons. The source was peripheral blood, collected on day 0 of MenACWY control vaccination. The receptors shown here come from an adult in good health.

This sequence joins TRBV4-3 and TRBJ1-2; D gene uncertain. CDR1 and CDR2 from the germline V gene are LGHNA and YSLEER. CDR3 length equals 16 residues. Trimming shortened V by 3 bases and J by 4 bases, and 18 bases separated the two germline ends. In DNA form, the CDR3 reads TGCGCCAGCAGCCAGGACTCCTCCCGAGGGTTCTATGGCTACACCTTC. It encodes CASSQDSSRGFYGYTF.

The chain combines TRBV25-1 with TRBJ1-3, with unresolved D. Germline CDR1 reads MGHDK; CDR2 reads SYGVNS. V was clipped by 4 bases and J by 0 bases, with 4 bases between them. CDR3 length: 13 residues. CDR3 nucleotides: TGTGCCAGCAGTGTATTCTCTGGAAACACCATATATTTT. It is translated as CASSVFSGNTIYF.

The V call is TRBV2, the J call TRBJ1-1; D possibly corresponds to TRBD1 (5 bases). Trimming cost V 7 bases and J 1 base, with 10 bases left between them. This CDR3 is built from 13 residues. Germline V CDR1 and CDR2: SNHLY, FYNNEI. This CDR3 is CASKTEPNTEAFF. CDR3 in DNA: TGTGCCAGCAAGACAGAGCCGAACACTGAAGCTTTCTTT.

The count of this clone is one. The chain links TRBV5-1 to TRBJ2-5, with D perhaps matching TRBD1 or TRBD2 (7 bases each). The CDR3 totals 16 residues. The ends were cut back, 3 bases at V and 6 bases at J, with 21 bases in the middle. From germline, CDR1 is SGHRS and CDR2 YFSETQ. The CDR3 region has the DNA TGCGCCAGCAGCTCCTTCAAGGGAGGGGGCGTTAAGACCCAGTACTTC. Residues: CASSSFKGGGVKTQYF.

This sequence joins TRBV21-1 and TRBJ2-7; TRBD1 reflects the table's D call only, with no check against the DNA. TRBV21-1 is classified as a pseudogene. The CDR3 spans 15 residues. As DNA, the CDR3 is TGTGCCAGCAGCGAGGGACAGGGGGACCTCTACGAGCAGTACTTC. Translated, it gives CASSEGQGDLYEQYF.

The gene calls are TRBV5-1 and TRBJ2-5; 7 nucleotides agree with TRBD1. Unmatched junction bases numbered 3, after V lost 2 bases and J lost 2 bases. Germline V gene sequence: CDR1 SGHRS, CDR2 YFSETQ. The CDR3 covers 14 residues. As DNA, the CDR3 is TGCGCCAGCAGCTTCGAGGGACAGCAAGAGACCCAGTACTTC. This codes for CASSFEGQQETQYF.

This rearrangement joins TRBV19 to TRBJ2-4, with TRBD1 matching 10 bases. This CDR3 has 18 residues. J lost 1 base, V lost 3 bases, and 9 bases had no gene match. Germline CDR1 is LNHDA and CDR2 is SQIVND (reference sequence). This CDR3 reads CASSIGTGAKGAKNIQYF. CDR3 coding DNA: TGTGCCAGTAGTATTGGGACAGGGGCCAAGGGGGCCAAAAACATTCAGTACTTC. Full variable domain (missing parts from reference TRBV19 and TRBJ2-4): DGGITQSPKYLFRKEGQNVTLSCEQNLNHDAMYWYRQDPGQGLRLIYYSQIVNDFQKGDIAEGYSVSREKKESFPLTVTSAQKNPTAFYLCASSIGTGAKGAKNIQYFGAGTRLSVL.

The chain joins TRBV5-5 to TRBJ1-1; TRBD1 matches at 7 bases. The trim removed 2 bases at V and 0 bases at J, leaving 7 bases unmatched. Germline CDR1 is SGHKS and CDR2 is YYEKEE (reference sequence). CDR3 size: 16 residues. The CDR3 bases are TGTGCCAGCAGCTTTGATAAGGGGACAGTGAACACTGAAGCTTTCTTT. Amino acids: CASSFDKGTVNTEAFF.

This clone was detected only once. This may stem from a read error, because a much larger clone lies one nucleotide away. The chain combines TRBV6-1 with TRBJ2-1; TRBD2 matches at 8 bases. The germline V gene encodes CDR1 MNHNS and CDR2 SASEGT. The CDR3 covers 17 residues. This chain's CDR3 is CASRDAGGGGGYNEQFF. For the CDR3, the DNA is TGTGCCAGCCGTGACGCGGGGGGCGGGGGAGGTTACAATGAGCAGTTCTTC.

The chain has TRBV9 and TRBJ1-6; D ambiguous. In germline, CDR1 is SGDLS, CDR2 YYNGEE. The CDR3 runs 16 residues. V lost 4 bases and J 5 bases, leaving 16 bases between the germline ends. In DNA, the CDR3 is TGTGCCAGCAGCCTGTGGGAGGGCAGGAATAATTCACCCCTCCACTTT. Amino acid sequence: CASSLWEGRNNSPLHF.

V and J are TRBV5-4 and TRBJ2-1; maybe TRBD2 (7 bases). Germline V gene lookup returns CDR1 SGHNT and CDR2 YYREEE (reference sequence). This CDR3 has 18 residues. Trimming took 7 bases from V and 7 from J, leaving 30 bases between them. The CDR3 bases are TGTGCCAGCGATAGGGGGGGTCCCGCCCTACCCGCTCAAAATGAGCAGTTCTTC. Encoded protein: CASDRGGPALPAQNEQFF.

Comments on this clone: In the same sample, other DNA sequences code for this CDR3. This chain connects TRBV5-1 to TRBJ2-3; unclear D gene. V gave up 2 bases and J gave up 0 bases, with 1 base separating them. This CDR3 comprises 12 residues. Germline-derived CDR1 and CDR2 are SGHRS and YFSETQ. Here the CDR3 DNA reads TGCGCCAGCAGCTTAAGCACAGATACGCAGTATTTT. It encodes CASSLSTDTQYF.

The chain carries TRBV7-9 and TRBJ2-2; D uncertain. The CDR3 is 16 amino acids. The V end was cut by 3 bases, the J end by 3 bases, with 14 bases between. Germline V gene data show CDR1 as SEHNR and CDR2 as FQNEAQ (reference sequence). CDR3 amino acids: CASSFLAARDTGELFF. The CDR3 coding sequence is TGTGCCAGCAGCTTTTTGGCTGCTAGGGACACCGGGGAGCTGTTTTTT.

Many counts were recorded for this clone. The V gene is TRBV5-4, the J gene TRBJ2-5; a possible D gene is TRBD2 (5 bases). The V end lost 0 bases, the J end lost 7 bases, and 22 bases lay between the germline ends. Germline loops: CDR1 SGHNT, CDR2 YYREEE (reference sequence). The CDR3 length is 17 residues. CDR3 region: CASSLGLQKRRSGTQYF. The CDR3 region has the DNA TGTGCCAGCAGCTTGGGGCTGCAAAAACGCCGGAGCGGGACCCAGTACTTC.

This clone has only one observation. The CDR3 loop is CATSGAGGDGAYGYTF. CDR3 sequence (DNA): TGTGCCACCAGTGGCGCTGGGGGGGACGGGGCCTATGGCTACACCTTC. The genes are TRBV24-1 and TRBJ1-2; weak D call: TRBD1 (5 bases). V lost 5 bases and J lost 4, with 19 bases in between. The CDR3 is 16 amino acids. Per germline, CDR1 KGHDR and CDR2 SFDVKD.

This CDR3 reads CASSLAGNLNTEAFF. In DNA form, the CDR3 reads TGTGCCAGCAGCTTGGCGGGGAATCTGAACACTGAAGCTTTCTTT. V and J are TRBV5-8 and TRBJ1-1; D ambiguous. CDR1 and CDR2 from the germline V gene are SGHTS and YDEGEE. The CDR3 runs to 15 residues. V lost 0 bases, J lost 0 bases, and 9 bases lay in between.

The J gene is TRBJ1-2, the V gene TRBV5-1; 7 nucleotides match TRBD1. The ends lost 4 bases at V and 0 bases at J; junction bases unmatched: 6. CDR3 length: 15 residues. The germline V gene has CDR1 SGHRS and CDR2 YFSETQ. The CDR3 protein is CASSISGGTNYGYTF. CDR3 nucleotide sequence: TGCGCCAGCAGCATCTCAGGGGGGACTAACTATGGCTACACCTTC.

In DNA, the CDR3 is TGTGCCAGCAGTTCCCCCGGGACAGGAACAGATACGCAGTATTTT. It is translated as CASSSPGTGTDTQYF. The chain couples TRBV28 to TRBJ2-3; 8 nucleotides line up with TRBD1. This CDR3 contains 15 residues. Germline V gives CDR1 MDHEN, CDR2 SYDVKM. After removal of 4 bases from V and 3 bases from J, the junction contained 6 bases not matched to a gene.

The rearrangement links TRBV6-6 to TRBJ2-7, with D maybe TRBD2 (5 bases). Germline CDR1 MNHNY, CDR2 SVGAGI (reference sequence). The V gene lost 6 bases and the J gene lost 4 bases, with 10 bases spanning the gap. This CDR3 has 12 residues. CDR3 coding DNA: TGTGCCAGCAGACATACGGGGTACGAGCAGTACTTC. The encoded protein is CASRHTGYEQYF.

The CDR3 loop is CSASASGGAPETQYF. CDR3 in DNA: TGCAGTGCTAGTGCGAGCGGGGGGGCCCCAGAGACCCAGTACTTC. The rearrangement links TRBV20-1 to TRBJ2-5; 10 bases map to TRBD2. After removal of 3 bases from V and 4 bases from J, the junction contained 8 bases not matched to a gene. Germline V gives CDR1 DFQATT, CDR2 SNEGSKA (reference sequence). This CDR3 has 15 residues.

The gene calls are TRBV30 and TRBJ1-2; no clear D. Germline-derived CDR1 and CDR2 are GTSNPN and SVGIG (reference sequence). The CDR3 has 12 residues. V shed 1 base and J shed 4 bases, with 7 bases lying between them. The chain's CDR3 is CAWSAGSYGYTF. Here the CDR3 DNA reads TGTGCCTGGAGTGCTGGTAGCTATGGCTACACCTTC.

This chain links TRBV7-9 with TRBJ2-6, with 8 nucleotides matching TRBD1. Germline V CDR1 and CDR2: SEHNR, FQNEAQ (reference sequence). The CDR3 has 17 residues. The ends lost 5 bases at V and 2 bases at J; junction bases unmatched: 8. CDR3 in amino acids: CASSTRQGRTGANVLTF. CDR3 nucleotides: TGTGCCAGCAGCACCCGACAGGGGAGAACTGGGGCCAACGTCCTGACTTTC.

This clone was recorded a few times. The gene calls are TRBV27 and TRBJ2-1; 12 bases fit TRBD1. This CDR3 region has 15 residues. Germline CDR1 reads MNHEY; CDR2 reads SMNVEV (reference sequence). Unmatched junction bases numbered 7, after V lost 4 bases and J lost 9 bases. CDR3 nucleotides: TGTGCCAGCAGTTATGGGACAGGGGGCTTGTCTGAGCAGTTCTTC. Its protein product is CASSYGTGGLSEQFF.